This record looks at one T cell receptor (beta chain) sequence and its context. Noted treatment: oral pan-JAK inhibitor, 5-10 mg twice daily. The sample is drawn from a study of CD8+ T cells in alopecia areata. In each case, RNA was isolated and then reverse transcribed into cDNA as the sequencing template. Assay: immunoSEQ multiplex PCR; the TCRdb copy retains only in-frame clones and omits some. The sample records approximately 200,000 clones, more than 55% being singletons. The CDR3 consists of 17 residues. Germline V gene lookup returns CDR1 SGHTA and CDR2 FQGTGA. V gave up 10 bases and J gave up 4 bases, with 28 bases separating them.

The J gene is TRBJ1-2, the V gene TRBV7-3; maybe TRBD1 (5 bases). This sequence originates from a human donor with alopecia areata. The sample in question was CD4+ T cells sorted from blood, obtained at week 4, from a patient treated with tofacitinib. The CDR3 DNA reads as TGTGCCACCACAACCTGGGCAGGGATCCCACCCCTCTATGGCTACACCTTC. Protein product: CATTTWAGIPPLYGYTF.